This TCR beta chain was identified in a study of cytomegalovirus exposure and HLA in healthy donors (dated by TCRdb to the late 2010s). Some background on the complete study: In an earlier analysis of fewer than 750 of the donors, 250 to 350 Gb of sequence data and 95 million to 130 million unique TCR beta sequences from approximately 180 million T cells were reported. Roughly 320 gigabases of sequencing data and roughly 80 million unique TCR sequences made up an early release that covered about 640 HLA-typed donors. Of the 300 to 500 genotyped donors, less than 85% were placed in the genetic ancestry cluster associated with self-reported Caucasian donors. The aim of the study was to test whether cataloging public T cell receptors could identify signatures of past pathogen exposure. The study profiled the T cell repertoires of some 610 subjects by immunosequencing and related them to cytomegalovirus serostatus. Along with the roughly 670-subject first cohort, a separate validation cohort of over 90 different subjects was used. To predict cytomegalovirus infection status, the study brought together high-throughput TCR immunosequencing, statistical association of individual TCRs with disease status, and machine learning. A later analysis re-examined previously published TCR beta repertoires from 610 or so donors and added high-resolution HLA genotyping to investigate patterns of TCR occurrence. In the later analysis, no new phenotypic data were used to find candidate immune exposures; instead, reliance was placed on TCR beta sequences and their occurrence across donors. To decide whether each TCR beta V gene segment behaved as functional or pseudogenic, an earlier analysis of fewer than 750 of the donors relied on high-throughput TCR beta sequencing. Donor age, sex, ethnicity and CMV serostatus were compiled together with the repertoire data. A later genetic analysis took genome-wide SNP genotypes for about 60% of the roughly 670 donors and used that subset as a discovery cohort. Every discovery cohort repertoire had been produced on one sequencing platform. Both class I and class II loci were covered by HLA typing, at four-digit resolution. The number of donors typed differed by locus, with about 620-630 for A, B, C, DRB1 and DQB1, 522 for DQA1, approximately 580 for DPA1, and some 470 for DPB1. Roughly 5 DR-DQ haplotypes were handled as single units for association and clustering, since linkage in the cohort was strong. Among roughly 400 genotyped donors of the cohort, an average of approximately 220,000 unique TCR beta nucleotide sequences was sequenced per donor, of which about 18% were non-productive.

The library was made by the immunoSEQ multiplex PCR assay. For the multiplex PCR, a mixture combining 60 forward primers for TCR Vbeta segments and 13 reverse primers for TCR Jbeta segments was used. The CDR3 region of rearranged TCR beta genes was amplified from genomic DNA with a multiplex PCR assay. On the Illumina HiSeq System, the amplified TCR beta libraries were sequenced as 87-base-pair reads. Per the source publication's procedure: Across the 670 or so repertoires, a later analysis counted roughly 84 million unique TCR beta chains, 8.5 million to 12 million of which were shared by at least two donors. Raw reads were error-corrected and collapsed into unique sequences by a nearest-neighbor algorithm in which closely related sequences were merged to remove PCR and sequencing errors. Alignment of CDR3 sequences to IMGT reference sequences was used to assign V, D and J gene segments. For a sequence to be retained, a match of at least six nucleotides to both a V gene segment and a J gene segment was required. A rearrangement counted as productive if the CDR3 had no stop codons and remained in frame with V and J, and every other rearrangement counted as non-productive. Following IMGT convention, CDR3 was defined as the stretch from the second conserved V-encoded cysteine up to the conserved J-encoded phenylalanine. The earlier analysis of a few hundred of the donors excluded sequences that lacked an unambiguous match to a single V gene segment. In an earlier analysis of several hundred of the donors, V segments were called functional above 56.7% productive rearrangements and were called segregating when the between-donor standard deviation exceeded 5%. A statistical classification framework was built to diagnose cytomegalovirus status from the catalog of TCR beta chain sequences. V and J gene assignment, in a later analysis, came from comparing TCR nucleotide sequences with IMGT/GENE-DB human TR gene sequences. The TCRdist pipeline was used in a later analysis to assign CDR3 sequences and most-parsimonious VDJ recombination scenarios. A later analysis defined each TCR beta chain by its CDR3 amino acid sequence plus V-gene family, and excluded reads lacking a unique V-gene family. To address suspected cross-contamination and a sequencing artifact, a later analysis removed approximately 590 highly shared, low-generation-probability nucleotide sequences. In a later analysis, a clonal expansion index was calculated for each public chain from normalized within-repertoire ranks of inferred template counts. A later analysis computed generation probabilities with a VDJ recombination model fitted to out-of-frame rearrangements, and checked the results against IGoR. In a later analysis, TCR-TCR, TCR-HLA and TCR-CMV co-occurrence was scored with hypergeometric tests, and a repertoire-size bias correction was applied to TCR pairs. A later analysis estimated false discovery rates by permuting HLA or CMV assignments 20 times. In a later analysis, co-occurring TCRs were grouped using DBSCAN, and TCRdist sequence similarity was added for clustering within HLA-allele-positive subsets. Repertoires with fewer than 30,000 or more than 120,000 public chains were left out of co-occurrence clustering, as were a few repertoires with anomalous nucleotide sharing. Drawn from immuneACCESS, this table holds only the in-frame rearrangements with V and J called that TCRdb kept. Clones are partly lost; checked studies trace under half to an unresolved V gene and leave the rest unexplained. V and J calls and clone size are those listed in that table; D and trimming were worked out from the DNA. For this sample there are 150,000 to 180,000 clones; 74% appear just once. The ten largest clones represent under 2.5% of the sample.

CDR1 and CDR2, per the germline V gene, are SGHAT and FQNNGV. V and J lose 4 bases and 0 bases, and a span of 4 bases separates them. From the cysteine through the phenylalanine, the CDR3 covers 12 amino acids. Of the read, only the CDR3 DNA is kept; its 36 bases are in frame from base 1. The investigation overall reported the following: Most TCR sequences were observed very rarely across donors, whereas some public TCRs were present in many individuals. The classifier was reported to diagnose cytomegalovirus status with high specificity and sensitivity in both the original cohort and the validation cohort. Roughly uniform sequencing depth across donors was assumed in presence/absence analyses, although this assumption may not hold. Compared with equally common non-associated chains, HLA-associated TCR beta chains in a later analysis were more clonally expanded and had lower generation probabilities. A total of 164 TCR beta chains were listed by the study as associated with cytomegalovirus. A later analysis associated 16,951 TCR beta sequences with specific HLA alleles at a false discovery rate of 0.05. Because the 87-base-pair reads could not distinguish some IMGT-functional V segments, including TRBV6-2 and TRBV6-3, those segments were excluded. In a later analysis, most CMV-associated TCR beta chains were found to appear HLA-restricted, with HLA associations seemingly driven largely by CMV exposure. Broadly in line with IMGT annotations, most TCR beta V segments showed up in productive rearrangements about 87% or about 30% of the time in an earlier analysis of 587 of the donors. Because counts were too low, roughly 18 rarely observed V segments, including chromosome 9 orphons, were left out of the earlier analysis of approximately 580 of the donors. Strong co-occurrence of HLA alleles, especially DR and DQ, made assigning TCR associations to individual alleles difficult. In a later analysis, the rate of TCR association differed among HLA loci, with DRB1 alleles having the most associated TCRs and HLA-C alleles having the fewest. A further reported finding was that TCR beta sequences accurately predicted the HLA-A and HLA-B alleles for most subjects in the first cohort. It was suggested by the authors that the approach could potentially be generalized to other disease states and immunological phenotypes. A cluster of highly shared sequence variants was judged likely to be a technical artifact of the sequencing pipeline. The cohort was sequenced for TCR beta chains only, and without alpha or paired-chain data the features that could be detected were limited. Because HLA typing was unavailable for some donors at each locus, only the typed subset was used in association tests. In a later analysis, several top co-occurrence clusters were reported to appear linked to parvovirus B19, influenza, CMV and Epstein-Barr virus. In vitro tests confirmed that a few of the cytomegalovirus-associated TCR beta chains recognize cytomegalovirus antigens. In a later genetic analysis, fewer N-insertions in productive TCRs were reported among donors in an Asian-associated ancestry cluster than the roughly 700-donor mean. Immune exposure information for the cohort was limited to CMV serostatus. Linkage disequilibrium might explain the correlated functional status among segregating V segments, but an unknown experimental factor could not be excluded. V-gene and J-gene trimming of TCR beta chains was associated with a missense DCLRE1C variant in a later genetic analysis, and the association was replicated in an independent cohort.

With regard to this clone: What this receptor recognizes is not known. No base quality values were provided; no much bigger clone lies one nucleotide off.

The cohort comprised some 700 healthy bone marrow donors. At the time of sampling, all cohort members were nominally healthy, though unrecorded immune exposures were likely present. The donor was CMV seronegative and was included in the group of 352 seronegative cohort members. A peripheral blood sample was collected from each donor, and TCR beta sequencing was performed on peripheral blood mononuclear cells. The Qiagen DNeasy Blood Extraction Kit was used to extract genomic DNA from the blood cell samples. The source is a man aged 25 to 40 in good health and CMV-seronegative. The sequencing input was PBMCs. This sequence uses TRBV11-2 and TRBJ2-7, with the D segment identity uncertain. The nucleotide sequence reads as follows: TGTGCCAGCAGCTACATCTCCTACGAGCAGTACTTC. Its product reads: CASSYISYEQYF.